Listed below are T cell receptor beta chains from one sample, sequenced in a study of T cell responses to AZD1222 COVID-19 vaccine. Here immunoSEQ multiplex PCR was the method, and the copy in TCRdb shows in-frame clones only, minus some. Counted here are under 95,000 clones, approximately 83% occurring once; the ten biggest clones make up roughly a tenth. Sequenced material: peripheral blood, taken 28 days after the second AZD1222 dose. These receptors originate from an adult who received the AZD1222 COVID-19 vaccine. CDR3s include the opening cysteine and the closing phenylalanine or tryptophan. A D gene is named only where the DNA matches it firmly. A row's size may be missing; if present it is once, few, many or a size class.

V	size	D	J	DNA	CDR3
TRBV27	NA	TRBD2	TRBJ2-3	TGTGCCAGCAGTTTGACGGGGGGACGGGAGTATACGCAGTATTTT	CASSLTGGREYTQYF
TRBV4-2	few	TRBD1	TRBJ2-5	TGTGCCAGCAGCCAAAACTACAGGGGACAAGAGACCCAGTACTTC	CASSQNYRGQETQYF
TRBV5-1	NA	TRBD1	TRBJ1-3	TGCGCCAGCAGCGCCAGCGGGGACAGACTCGGAAACACCATATATTTT	CASSASGDRLGNTIYF
TRBV5-1	NA	NA	TRBJ1-5	TGCGCCAGCAGCTTGAGGGGAGGGGCTCAGCCCCAGCATTTT	CASSLRGGAQPQHF
TRBV2	NA	TRBD1	TRBJ1-6	TGTGCCAGCAGTGGGGGGACAGGGGGTAATTCACCCCTCCACTTT	CASSGGTGGNSPLHF
TRBV5-4	NA	NA	TRBJ2-5	TGTGCCAGCAGCTCGCCCGTGGACCAAGAGACCCAGTACTTC	CASSSPVDQETQYF
TRBV5-1	NA	NA	TRBJ1-2	TGCGCCAGCAGCTCAGGACAGAAGACGTATGGCTACACCTTC	CASSSGQKTYGYTF
TRBV28	NA	TRBD1	TRBJ2-3	TGTGCCAGCAGTTTTTCGGGACAGGGGCTCACAGATACGCAGTATTTT	CASSFSGQGLTDTQYF
TRBV19	NA	TRBD2	TRBJ2-3	TGTGCCAGTAACGACAGACTAGCGGGGGGCACAGATACGCAGTATTTT	CASNDRLAGGTDTQYF
TRBV2	NA	NA	TRBJ2-1	TGTGCCAGCAGCCTCAGAGGGGGATCCCACTACAATGAGCAGTTCTTC	CASSLRGGSHYNEQFF
TRBV2	once	TRBD1	TRBJ2-7	TGTGCCAGCAGTGCGACAGGGGGCTTCGTATACGAGCAGTACTTC	CASSATGGFVYEQYF
TRBV27	NA	NA	TRBJ1-2	TGTGCCAGCAGTTTCCTTCGCGGGGATGGCTACACCTTC	CASSFLRGDGYTF
TRBV3-1/TRBV3-2	NA	NA	TRBJ2-1	TGTGCCAGCAGCCCTCCGACAGGCGCCAAGTTCTTC	CASSPPTGAKFF
TRBV6-5	once	TRBD1	TRBJ2-7	TGTGCCAGCAGTTCGGGGACAGGGTCCCTAACCTACGAGCAGTACTTC	CASSSGTGSLTYEQYF
TRBV5-6	NA	TRBD1	TRBJ2-7	TGTGCCAGCAGGATGTGGGGACAGGGGGCACACGAGCAGTACTTC	CASRMWGQGAHEQYF
TRBV4-1	NA	NA	TRBJ2-5	TGCGCCAGCAGCCGTGGACAGAGGCCTCAAGAGACCCAGTACTTC	CASSRGQRPQETQYF
TRBV20-1	NA	NA	TRBJ2-2	TGCAGTGCTAGTCTCAGGGGCACCGGGGAGCTGTTTTTT	CSASLRGTGELFF
TRBV7-2	NA	NA	TRBJ2-3	TGTGCCAGCAGCAACTCCGAGGGAGGCACAGATACGCAGTATTTT	CASSNSEGGTDTQYF
TRBV28	NA	NA	TRBJ2-7	TGTGCCAGCAGTTTAAGGCAGGGACAACTTTGGGAGCAGTACTTC	CASSLRQGQLWEQYF
TRBV3-1/TRBV3-2	NA	NA	TRBJ2-5	TGTGCCAGCAGCCAGGCGGAGAAGGGAAGGTTTCAAGAGACCCAGTACTTC	CASSQAEKGRFQETQYF
TRBV6-5	NA	NA	TRBJ1-2	TGTGCCAGCAGTATTGGGGATGACTATGGCTACACCTTC	CASSIGDDYGYTF
TRBV5-4	NA	TRBD2	TRBJ2-3	TGTGCCAGCAGCTTGAGTCTGCGGACTAGCGGGGGGGATACGCAGTATTTT	CASSLSLRTSGGDTQYF
TRBV7-2	NA	TRBD1	TRBJ1-5	TGTGCCAGCAGCTTCACAGGGGCGCCTAATCAGCCCCAGCATTTT	CASSFTGAPNQPQHF
TRBV11-2	NA	TRBD1	TRBJ2-5	TGTGCCAGCAGCCCCGGGACAGGGGGCGAGACCCAGTACTTC	CASSPGTGGETQYF
TRBV7-9	NA	NA	TRBJ2-2	TGTGCCAGCAGCTTCGTAGGACAGTCTTCGACCGGGGAGCTGTTTTTT	CASSFVGQSSTGELFF
TRBV4-1	NA	NA	TRBJ2-1	TGCGCCAGCAGGGGTGGGCACAATGAGCAGTTCTTC	CASRGGHNEQFF
TRBV6-6	NA	NA	TRBJ1-1	TGTGCCAGCAGTTATTCCAGAACCACTGAAGCTTTCTTT	CASSYSRTTEAFF
TRBV5-1	NA	TRBD1	TRBJ2-1	TGCGCCAGCAGCTTGGGGGACAGGGTTAGGAATGAGCAGTTCTTC	CASSLGDRVRNEQFF
TRBV11-2	NA	TRBD1	TRBJ2-7	TGTGCCAGCAGCTTCCAGGGACAGAAGATCTACGAGCAGTACTTC	CASSFQGQKIYEQYF
TRBV19	NA	TRBD1	TRBJ2-3	TGTGCCAGTAGTACCCAGGGGGGCACAGATACGCAGTATTTT	CASSTQGGTDTQYF
TRBV24-1	once	NA	TRBJ1-2	TGTGCCACCAGTGGTCTAGACGCGGGGGCTAACTATGGCTACACCTTC	CATSGLDAGANYGYTF
TRBV6-6	few	TRBD1	TRBJ2-7	TGTGCCAGCAGTAACAGGGGGCCCCCCTACGAGCAGTACTTC	CASSNRGPPYEQYF
TRBV5-5	NA	NA	TRBJ1-5	TGTGCCAGCAGCTTGGCAGGGAATAGCAATCAGCCCCAGCATTTT	CASSLAGNSNQPQHF
TRBV4-1	NA	NA	TRBJ2-5	TGCGCCAGCAGCCAAGTACAGGGGGGACTACGCCAAGAGACCCAGTACTTC	CASSQVQGGLRQETQYF
TRBV29-1	NA	TRBD1	TRBJ1-6	TGCAGCGCCACAGGGGGATCACCCCTCCACTTT	CSATGGSPLHF
TRBV10-3	few	TRBD1	TRBJ2-7	TGTGCCATCAGTCACTCCGGGACAGGGCCTGCCGAGCAGTACTTC	CAISHSGTGPAEQYF
TRBV5-4	few	NA	TRBJ1-1	TGTGCCAGCAGCCTCCCGGACACTTTGAACACTGAAGCTTTCTTT	CASSLPDTLNTEAFF
TRBV3-1/TRBV3-2	NA	TRBD2	TRBJ2-1	TGTGCCAGCAGCCAAGATTACCCGGGGGGGGAAGGCAACCGCAATGAGCAGTTCTTC	CASSQDYPGGEGNRNEQFF
TRBV20-1	NA	NA	TRBJ2-5	TGCAGTGCTAGTTTGGGCGGGGTAGTAGAGACCCAGTACTTC	CSASLGGVVETQYF
TRBV27	NA	NA	TRBJ1-5	TGTGCCAGCAGTTACAGGGAGGATCAGCCCCAGCATTTT	CASSYREDQPQHF
TRBV5-4	once	NA	TRBJ1-2	TGTGCCAGCAGCTTGGCCCGGACACCAGGGCCTGGCGGCTACACCTTC	CASSLARTPGPGGYTF
TRBV19	NA	TRBD1	TRBJ1-2	TGTGCCACCCGGCCGGGACAGGGAACGTTTGGCTACACCTTC	CATRPGQGTFGYTF
TRBV10-3	NA	TRBD1	TRBJ2-7	TGTGCCATCAGGGCATATGGGACAGCCAACTCCTACGAGCAGTACTTC	CAIRAYGTANSYEQYF
TRBV7-2	many	NA	TRBJ1-2	TGTGCCAGCAGCCCTACCCCGCCACAAGATGGCTACACCTTC	CASSPTPPQDGYTF
TRBV5-4	NA	NA	TRBJ2-7	TGTGCCAGCAGCTTCGACACCTACGAGCAGTACTTC	CASSFDTYEQYF
TRBV6-6	once	NA	TRBJ1-5	TGTGCCGGAGGGTCGGGCCCCCAGCCCCAGCATTTT	CAGGSGPQPQHF
TRBV5-1	NA	NA	TRBJ1-6	TGCGCCAGCAGCCGACAGTATGGCAATTCACCCCTCCACTTT	CASSRQYGNSPLHF
TRBV19	NA	NA	TRBJ2-7	TGTGCCAGTAGCCGAGCGGGGCGGGGGCTAATCTACGAGCAGTACTTC	CASSRAGRGLIYEQYF
TRBV6-6	NA	NA	TRBJ1-5	TGTGCCAGCAGTCGCCTCCCACAGGGTAAACAGCCCCAGCATTTT	CASSRLPQGKQPQHF